Shown below are 9 T cell receptor beta chains from a single sample sequenced in a study of CD8+ T cells in alopecia areata. Extracted from the samples, RNA was reverse transcribed into cDNA to serve as the sequencing template. TCRdb's copy holds only in-frame clones and misses some; the assay was immunoSEQ multiplex PCR. The sample has about 270,000 clones; about three fifths are singletons. Treatment meaning: oral pan-JAK inhibitor, 5-10 mg twice daily. The sequencing used CD4+ T cells sorted from blood, collected around week 54, from a patient treated with tofacitinib. The receptors were sampled from a human donor with alopecia areata.

CDR3 sequence (DNA): TGCGCCAGCAGCTTGAGGGGGACAGGGAGGATCGATGAGCAGTTCTTC. It specifies CASSLRGTGRIDEQFF. The V gene is TRBV5-1, the J gene TRBJ2-1; TRBD1 matches 9 bases. V was pared by 1 base and J by 8 bases, with 10 bases of the junction left unmatched. CDR1 and CDR2 (germline): SGHRS, YFSETQ. The length of the CDR3 is 16 residues. Complete variable domain (other parts from reference TRBV5-1 and TRBJ2-1): KAGVTQTPRYLIKTRGQQVTLSCSPISGHRSVSWYQQTPGQGLQFLFEYFSETQRNKGNFPGRFSGRQFSNSRSEMNVSTLELGDSALYLCASSLRGTGRIDEQFFGPGTRLTVL.

This clone was seen only once. CDR3 coding DNA: TGTGCCTGGAGGGGCGGCAGGCTCTCTGGGGCCAACGTCCTGACTTTC. Translating it yields CAWRGGRLSGANVLTF. The genes are TRBV30 and TRBJ2-6; D gene unclear. Deletions cut 3 bases from V and 0 bases from J, with 12 bases between. Germline assignment: CDR1 GTSNPN and CDR2 SVGIG (reference sequence). This CDR3 is built from 16 residues.

Notes on this clone: In the same sample, other DNA sequences code for this CDR3. The chain is built from TRBV29-1 and TRBJ1-5; TRBD1 might be the D (6 bases). The germline V gene has CDR1 SQVTM and CDR2 ANQGSEA. The length of the CDR3 is 13 residues. V lost 5 bases, J lost 0 bases, and 8 bases lay in between. The CDR3 DNA follows: TGCAGCGTTAGGGGGGGTAGCAATCAGCCCCAGCATTTT. This gives the protein CSVRGGSNQPQHF.

This clone occurred a few times. The gene calls are TRBV7-9 and TRBJ2-7, with TRBD1 matching 9 bases. V lost 3 bases and J lost 6; bases outside the gene matches: 0. This CDR3 spans 12 amino acids. Germline assignment: CDR1 SEHNR and CDR2 FQNEAQ (reference sequence). CDR3 sequence: CASSLTGGEQYF. The CDR3 nucleotides are TGTGCCAGCAGCTTGACAGGGGGCGAGCAGTACTTC.

The chain joins TRBV15 to TRBJ2-5, with D possibly being TRBD2 (6 bases). This CDR3 has 16 residues. Trimming removed 0 bases from V and 3 bases from J, with 14 bases in between. The V gene's germline CDR1 is LNHNV and CDR2 YYDKDF (reference sequence). The CDR3 nucleotides are TGTGCCACCAGCAGAGAGGAGGGGACCAGGGAAGAGACCCAGTACTTC. Translated, it gives CATSREEGTREETQYF.

The chain is built from TRBV30 and TRBJ2-2; D gene uncertain. V lost 4 bases and J 5 bases, leaving 11 bases between the germline ends. This CDR3 comprises 13 residues. Germline loops: CDR1 GTSNPN, CDR2 SVGIG (reference sequence). CDR3 in amino acids: CAWNLAATGELFF. The CDR3 coding sequence is TGTGCCTGGAATTTGGCGGCGACCGGGGAGCTGTTTTTT.

The chain joins TRBV30 to TRBJ2-5; TRBD2 is a possible D gene (5 bases). V was pared by 4 bases and J by 0 bases, with 15 bases between. The CDR3 has 15 residues. CDR1 GTSNPN and CDR2 SVGIG come from the germline V gene (reference sequence). CDR3 DNA sequence: TGTGCCTGGAACGCCGGGCGAGGGTACCAAGAGACCCAGTACTTC. As protein: CAWNAGRGYQETQYF.

V and J are TRBV11-2 and TRBJ1-6; D call uncertain. CDR3 length: 13 residues. Germline V gene sequence: CDR1 SGHAT, CDR2 FQNNGV. Trimming shortened V by 1 base and J by 7 bases, and 5 bases separated the two germline ends. The CDR3: CASSLGLNSPLHF. CDR3 in DNA: TGTGCCAGCAGCTTAGGTTTGAATTCACCCCTCCACTTT. The whole variable domain, filled in from reference TRBV11-2 and TRBJ1-6, reads EAGVAQSPRYKIIEKRQSVAFWCNPISGHATLYWYQQILGQGPKLLIQFQNNGVVDDSQLPKDRFSAERLKGVDSTLKIQPAKLEDSAVYLCASSLGLNSPLHFGNGTRLTVT.

This sequence joins TRBV10-3 and TRBJ1-1; TRBD1 matches at 10 bases. J lost 11 bases, V lost 10 bases, and 16 bases had no gene match. Germline lookup yields CDR1 ENHRY and CDR2 SYGVKD. This CDR3 comprises 14 residues. This chain's CDR3 is CASRQPGTGDDAFF. The DNA for the CDR3 is TGTGCCAGCCGTCAACCCGGGACAGGGGACGACGCTTTCTTT.